These T cell receptor beta chains were read from a single sample in a study of beta chain features in type 1 diabetes. Only in-frame clones appear in the TCRdb table, and some are missing; sequencing was by immunoSEQ multiplex PCR. The repertoire includes over 300,000 clones, roughly 8% of them detected once, and approximately 0.44% sits in the top ten. Sample: central memory CD4+ T cells from blood. These receptors came from a woman aged 18 to 35 in good health. Each CDR3 is given with its conserved first and last residue. The D gene is left open where the match is weak. Size tells how often a clone was seen (once, few, many) or the class of an expanded clone, and some rows leave it out.

size	V	J	D	CDR3	DNA
few	TRBV23-1	TRBJ1-5	NA	CASSQSGFRYYSNQPQHF	TGCGCCAGCAGTCAATCCGGGTTCAGATATTATAGCAATCAGCCCCAGCATTTT
NA	TRBV6-6	TRBJ1-5	TRBD1	CASIGQGNQPQHF	TGTGCCAGCATTGGACAGGGGAATCAGCCCCAGCATTTT
NA	TRBV7-2	TRBJ1-1	NA	CASSLQATAFF	TGTGCCAGCAGCTTACAAGCCACAGCTTTCTTT
NA	TRBV11-1	TRBJ2-6	TRBD1	CASSIGTGAGHGANVLTF	TGTGCCAGCAGCATTGGGACAGGGGCGGGCCACGGGGCCAACGTCCTGACTTTC
many	TRBV10-3	TRBJ1-1	NA	CAISAVGGNTEAFF	TGTGCCATCAGTGCGGTTGGGGGGAACACTGAAGCTTTCTTT
NA	TRBV11-2	TRBJ2-3	NA	CASSSGLNTDTQYF	TGTGCCAGCAGCTCCGGCCTCAACACAGATACGCAGTATTTT
few	TRBV5-1	TRBJ2-2	NA	CASRLQVTGELFF	TGCGCCAGCAGACTACAGGTGACCGGGGAGCTGTTTTTT
few	TRBV2	TRBJ2-6	NA	CASRGSGANVLTF	TGTGCCAGCCGGGGGAGTGGGGCCAACGTCCTGACTTTC
few	TRBV7-9	TRBJ2-7	NA	CASSLGARYEQYF	TGTGCCAGCAGCTTAGGGGCTAGGTACGAGCAGTACTTC
many	TRBV9	TRBJ1-1	NA	CASSSQTSNTEAFF	TGTGCCAGCAGCTCGCAGACCTCGAACACTGAAGCTTTCTTT
few	TRBV7-2	TRBJ1-5	TRBD1	CASSLRQGAGQPQHF	TGTGCCAGCAGCTTAAGACAGGGGGCAGGTCAGCCCCAGCATTTT
few	TRBV9	TRBJ1-2	NA	CASSVSQGYDGYTF	TGTGCCAGCAGCGTTAGCCAGGGGTACGATGGCTACACCTTC
few	TRBV27	TRBJ1-5	TRBD1	CASSLRQGVGNQPQHF	TGTGCCAGCAGTTTACGGCAGGGGGTGGGCAATCAGCCCCAGCATTTT
NA	TRBV2	TRBJ2-1	TRBD2	CASSDRLAGWTEQFF	TGTGCCAGCAGTGACCGACTAGCGGGCTGGACTGAGCAGTTCTTC